The clone carrying this T cell receptor beta chain was seen only a few times. The data were produced by immunoSEQ multiplex PCR, yet TCRdb's version contains in-frame clones alone and is incomplete. The sample comprises over a million clones, about four fifths of which are singletons, and 0.55% to 0.7% rests with the top ten. Germline CDR1 and CDR2: MDHEN and SYDVKM. Trimming cost V 5 bases and J 0 bases, with 11 bases left between them. This CDR3 region has 15 residues. The sample comes from a study of shared clonotypes between healthy human individuals. The sequence was obtained from a man younger than 35 in good health. Some clones in this sample may be carry-over from other donors' samples. V gene TRBV28 combines with J gene TRBJ1-5, with D unresolved. Sequenced input: memory CD4+ T cells from PBMCs. Subset described: CD45RA-negative fraction. In DNA form, the CDR3 reads TGTGCCAGCAGTGTCCTTCGGGTTAGCAATCAGCCCCAGCATTTT. It is translated as CASSVLRVSNQPQHF.